This T cell receptor (beta chain) was identified during a study of T cells in Graves' hyperthyroidism and ophthalmopathy. Germline V lookup: CDR1 DFQATT, CDR2 SNEGSKA (reference sequence). CDR3 length: 13 residues. Trimming took off 2 bases at V and 5 bases at J, with 7 bases between the two ends. RNA transcripts served as the template for amplifying TCR beta CDR3 regions. TCR CDR3 underwent first-round RT-PCR with the HTBI primer set. TCRdb reprocessed the multiplex PCR reads with MiXCR, giving one entry per CDR3 protein. The data show around 270,000 distinct CDR3 sequences, approximately 18% seen once. There are a few counts of this clonotype.

Sequenced input: blood. The TCR originated in a man aged 50 or older with Graves' ophthalmopathy. This rearrangement joins TRBV20-1 to TRBJ1-6, with no clear D. CDR3 sequence (DNA): TGCAGTGCTAGACAGGCAAATAATTCACCCCTCCACTTT. Its protein is CSARQANNSPLHF.